This note documents a single T cell receptor (beta chain) sequence. This clonotype was seen at least ten times. Its antigen remains unidentified. No qualities accompany the bases; no much larger clone lies one base away. Deletion took 5 bases off V and 11 bases off J, with a span of 9 bases between the germline ends. CDR1 SGHAT and CDR2 FQNNGV were looked up in the germline V gene. From its cysteine to its phenylalanine, the CDR3 spans 10 amino acids. Only the CDR3 DNA is retained, 30 bases long and in frame from the first base. In the ophthalmopathy patients, disease was moderately to severely active, with a Clinical Activity Score of 3 or more, a NOSPECS grade of 4 or more, and a duration of less than 3 months. The study excluded patients with uncontrolled infections, other autoimmune diseases, pregnancy or lactation. Clinical symptoms, serum thyroxine and TRAb, thyroid ultrasound, and orbital computed tomography formed the basis for the diagnoses. PBMCs were isolated from about 9 ml of fresh peripheral blood by Ficoll-Paque density gradient centrifugation. Trizol reagent was used to extract total RNA, and RNA quality was then checked on an Agilent 2100 Bioanalyzer.

These data originate in a study of T cells in Graves' hyperthyroidism and ophthalmopathy (dated by TCRdb to the late 2010s). Turning to the overall study: Peripheral blood was sampled at the time of initial diagnosis, prior to any treatment. To identify TCR V-J signatures that set the groups apart, the researchers used a discovery cohort of 90 to 100 patients, made up of approximately 43 with Graves' ophthalmopathy and about 59 with stable Graves' hyperthyroidism. Prospective prediction of ophthalmopathy was tested in an independent validation cohort of 18 to 20 hyperthyroidism patients and roughly 16 patients who later progressed to ophthalmopathy. The 100 or so discovery patients were divided at random into training and test sets in a 7:3 ratio. The study also compared thyroid tissue and blood T-cell repertoires from 5 to 7 Graves' hyperthyroidism patients. After blood sampling, hyperthyroidism patients were treated with methimazole at a starting dose of 30 mg daily, and ophthalmopathy patients were treated with high-dose intravenous methylprednisolone. According to the paper, TCR Vbeta CDR3 sequencing was carried out on about 140 peripheral blood samples, which came from approximately 41 ophthalmopathy, about 75 hyperthyroidism and roughly 17 progressor patients.

Summary of the overall study and its limitations: A 13 V-J signature model separated ophthalmopathy from stable hyperthyroidism, with 87.88% sensitivity and roughly 82% specificity in cross-validation and 80%/75% in testing. In validation, the model predicted progression to ophthalmopathy with over 65% sensitivity and 72% to 75% specificity, a median of about 6 months before onset. Most expanded thyroid clonotypes (frequency above 0.001) were also detected in blood, suggesting blood repertoires may reflect thyroid immune responses. Sample size was not statistically predetermined, and investigators were not blinded to group allocation.

Amplification of TCR beta CDR3 regions was carried out from RNA transcripts. The first round of RT-PCR for the TCR CDR3 was performed with the HTBI primer set and the Qiagen OneStep RT-PCR kit. A second multiplex PCR round built the libraries, followed by size selection and purification. The libraries were sequenced on an Illumina HiSeq2000 using paired-end 100 bp reads. The authors' pipeline ran thus. SOAPnuke was used to process the raw data, with reads discarded if the reads contained adapters or uncalled bases, had a mean Phred below 15, or lacked an exact constant-primer or identifier match. High-quality paired reads were merged using COPE v1.2.5, and each unique nucleotide sequence was defined as a clonotype. MiTCR v1.1 was used to align the clonotypes against IMGT TRBV, TRBD and TRBJ reference segments. Only V-J combinations with frequency above 0.0001, covering roughly 99% of repertoires, were analysed. A TCS score was defined as the ratio between F50 (clonal expansion) and ExV (chaos), using BLOSUM62-based TCRdist between CDR3 peptides within each V-J. Welch's t-statistics and random forest reduced 514 V-J features to 13, which were used in a naive Bayes classifier (R e1071). TCRdb reprocessed the public reads (quality trimming at Q25 with fastp, clone calling with MiXCR) and kept in-frame beta chains. Entries are consolidated by CDR3 protein sequence, retaining the most common genes and DNA. TCRdb's processing, not the study's, gives the V and J calls here. The sample table records 530,000 or so distinct CDR3 sequences; around a quarter of these occur just once. Jointly, the top ten make up 10% to 12% of the sample.

This receptor was identified in a woman in her 30s with Graves' ophthalmopathy. The receptor chain draws on TRBV11-2 and TRBJ1-1; the D gene remains uncertain. Sequenced sample: blood. The bases are TGTGCCAGCAGCCCCCAAGGCGCTTTCTTT. This codes for CASSPQGAFF.